The entry below gives a single T cell receptor beta chain sequence along with its context. Its antigen is as yet unknown. Presentation of ophthalmopathy in the donors involved moderate-to-severe activity, CAS ≥3, NOSPECS ≥4 and a duration under 3 months. Patients were left out if they had other autoimmune diseases, uncontrolled infections, pregnancy or lactation. This specimen comes from a study of Graves' ophthalmopathy and Graves' hyperthyroidism. The wider study: The blood sample was drawn at first diagnosis and before any treatment. Study outcomes and limitations: For predicting ophthalmopathy progression, the model had nearly 71% sensitivity and 72% to 75% specificity.

TCR beta CDR3 regions were amplified from RNA transcripts. In the first round, RT-PCR was carried out with HTBI primers, and a multiplex PCR formed the second round. TCRdb recomputed calls from the multiplex PCR reads with MiXCR, one row per CDR3 protein. The table has about 740,000 distinct CDR3 sequences, roughly 40% seen once. The source material was peripheral blood. This clonotype was sampled from an adult man with Graves' ophthalmopathy.

CDR3: CASSFEYTDTQYF. CDR3 in DNA: TGTGCCAGCAGCTTTGAATACACAGATACGCAGTATTTT. This chain connects TRBV7-9 to TRBJ2-3; the D is unclear. V was shortened by 3 bases and J by 2 bases, with 6 bases between the two germline ends. CDR3 size: 13 residues. Germline values: CDR1 SEHNR, CDR2 FQNEAQ (reference sequence).